These T cell receptor beta chains were read from a single sample in a study of T cell responses to AZD1222 COVID-19 vaccine. Produced via immunoSEQ multiplex PCR; TCRdb's table is partial and in-frame only. Here the sample spans fewer than 90,000 clones, around nine tenths being singletons. The source was peripheral blood, collected 28 days after the second AZD1222 dose. These receptors all stem from an adult who received the AZD1222 COVID-19 vaccine. CDR3s include the opening cysteine and the closing phenylalanine or tryptophan. Each record gives: clone size, V gene, J gene, D gene, CDR3 protein, CDR3 DNA. D genes are given only for firm matches. Clone size, where shown, is once, few, many, or a class for clones that have expanded.

-	TRBV15	TRBJ2-5	-	CATSRDYGVGGGPQETQYF	TGTGCCACCAGCAGAGATTACGGTGTGGGCGGGGGCCCCCAAGAGACCCAGTACTTC
-	TRBV7-9	TRBJ2-1	-	CASLWGAAYNEQFF	TGTGCCAGCTTATGGGGGGCTGCCTACAATGAGCAGTTCTTC
-	TRBV7-9	TRBJ2-5	TRBD2	CASRPGLAGPRATQETQYF	TGTGCCAGCAGGCCGGGACTAGCGGGACCCCGTGCTACTCAAGAAACCCAGTACTTC
-	TRBV13	TRBJ2-1	-	CASSPGGRWTSSEQFF	TGTGCCAGCAGCCCAGGGGGGCGTTGGACTAGTAGTGAGCAGTTCTTC
-	TRBV20-1	TRBJ1-1	-	CSASDSEGSTEAFF	TGCAGTGCTAGTGATTCAGAGGGTTCCACTGAAGCTTTCTTT
-	TRBV3-1/TRBV3-2	TRBJ1-3	-	CASSRPSQSSGNTIYF	TGTGCCAGCAGCCGCCCGTCACAGAGCTCTGGAAACACCATATATTTT
-	TRBV29-1	TRBJ1-1	TRBD1	CSVARTGGVTEAFF	TGCAGCGTTGCCCGGACAGGGGGGGTCACTGAAGCTTTCTTT
-	TRBV12-5	TRBJ2-2	TRBD2	CASGLLAGTANTGELFF	TGTGCTAGTGGTTTGTTAGCGGGAACTGCCAACACCGGGGAGCTGTTTTTT
-	TRBV6-1	TRBJ1-5	-	CASSEVRGSNQPQHF	TGTGCCAGCAGTGAAGTAAGGGGTAGCAATCAGCCCCAGCATTTT
-	TRBV10-1	TRBJ2-7	-	CASSEGKIPYEQYF	TGCGCCAGCAGTGAGGGAAAAATTCCCTACGAGCAGTACTTC
-	TRBV4-2	TRBJ2-7	TRBD2	CASSKGLATYEQYF	TGTGCCAGCAGCAAGGGACTAGCAACCTACGAGCAGTACTTC
once	TRBV18	TRBJ2-1	TRBD1	CASSPGTGDNEQFF	TGTGCCAGCTCACCGGGGACAGGGGACAATGAGCAGTTCTTC
-	TRBV5-1	TRBJ1-2	TRBD1	CASSLDPDRGVYGYTF	TGCGCCAGCAGCTTGGACCCGGACAGGGGGGTCTATGGCTACACCTTC
-	TRBV5-4	TRBJ1-4	TRBD1	CASSRKDRGNEKLFF	TGTGCCAGCAGCAGGAAGGACAGGGGGAATGAAAAACTGTTTTTT
-	TRBV15	TRBJ2-1	TRBD1	CATSVRDRGLDEQFF	TGTGCCACCAGCGTCCGGGACAGGGGACTAGATGAGCAGTTCTTC
-	TRBV5-1	TRBJ1-1	-	CASSLDGRSNTEAFF	TGCGCCAGCAGCTTGGACGGCCGATCAAACACTGAAGCTTTCTTT
-	TRBV4-1	TRBJ1-1	-	CASSRGARAEAFF	TGCGCCAGCTCCCGGGGGGCCAGGGCTGAAGCTTTCTTT
-	TRBV18	TRBJ1-6	TRBD1	CASSPLAGTGSSPLHF	TGTGCCAGCTCACCACTAGCCGGGACAGGGAGTTCACCCCTCCACTTT
-	TRBV9	TRBJ2-3	-	CASSVWVGGTDTQYF	TGTGCCAGCAGCGTATGGGTGGGGGGCACAGATACGCAGTATTTT
-	TRBV29-1	TRBJ1-1	TRBD1	CSGLQGSNTEAFF	TGCAGCGGTCTACAGGGGTCGAACACTGAAGCTTTCTTT
-	TRBV6-5	TRBJ1-5	TRBD1	CASNPGQSGNQPQHF	TGTGCCAGCAACCCGGGACAGTCTGGCAATCAGCCCCAGCATTTT
-	TRBV6-5	TRBJ1-5	-	CASGGRQNQPQHF	TGTGCCAGCGGGGGCCGCCAGAATCAGCCCCAGCATTTT
-	TRBV4-1	TRBJ2-7	-	CASSQGLSVYEQYF	TGCGCCAGCAGCCAAGGACTGAGCGTCTACGAGCAGTACTTC
-	TRBV12-3/TRBV12-4	TRBJ1-1	-	CASSFGTEAFF	TGTGCCAGCAGTTTTGGCACTGAAGCTTTCTTT
-	TRBV5-4	TRBJ1-2	-	CASSSPPGRVRDNYGYTF	TGTGCCAGCAGCTCACCTCCGGGACGGGTGAGGGATAACTATGGCTACACCTTC
-	TRBV28	TRBJ2-7	TRBD1	CASSPTPDRGEQYF	TGTGCCAGCAGTCCCACCCCCGACAGGGGTGAGCAGTACTTC
-	TRBV10-3	TRBJ2-7	TRBD1	CATRRDTGQGYEQYF	TGTGCCACCCGAAGAGATACGGGACAGGGCTACGAGCAGTACTTC
once	TRBV2	TRBJ1-6	TRBD1	CARRTGGFGSPLHF	TGTGCCAGGAGAACAGGGGGCTTTGGGTCACCCCTCCACTTT
-	TRBV11-2	TRBJ2-7	TRBD1	CASSFFRTGLHEQYF	TGTGCCAGCAGCTTTTTCAGGACAGGGCTTCACGAGCAGTACTTC
-	TRBV7-9	TRBJ2-5	TRBD1	CASSLRQGWGQETQYF	TGTGCCAGCAGCTTAAGACAGGGGTGGGGGCAAGAGACCCAGTACTTC
-	TRBV5-8	TRBJ1-4	TRBD1	CASSAGTGHNEKLFF	TGTGCCAGCAGCGCGGGGACAGGGCATAATGAAAAACTGTTTTTT
-	TRBV7-8	TRBJ1-2	-	CASSLGDYGYTF	TGTGCCAGCAGCTTAGGAGACTATGGCTACACCTTC
-	TRBV29-1	TRBJ2-1	-	CSAKNRDTYNEQFF	TGCAGCGCAAAAAACCGGGACACCTACAATGAGCAGTTCTTC
-	TRBV18	TRBJ1-4	-	CASSPNSGTANEKLFF	TGTGCCAGCTCACCAAATTCCGGGACCGCGAATGAAAAACTGTTTTTT
-	TRBV3-1/TRBV3-2	TRBJ2-7	TRBD2	CASSQVVGLVGEQYF	TGTGCCAGCAGCCAAGTTGTGGGACTAGTCGGCGAGCAGTACTTC
once	TRBV25-1	TRBJ2-1	TRBD2	CASGSGSSYNEQFF	TGTGCCAGCGGGAGCGGGAGCTCGTACAATGAGCAGTTCTTC
-	TRBV15	TRBJ1-4	-	CATSREDLLRWAEGAEKLFF	TGTGCCACCAGCAGAGAAGATCTCCTGAGGTGGGCAGAGGGAGCTGAAAAACTGTTTTTT
-	TRBV6-2/TRBV6-3	TRBJ2-1	TRBD2	CASSYAGTSGRATFF	TGTGCCAGCAGTTACGCCGGGACTAGCGGGAGGGCCACGTTCTTC
-	TRBV2	TRBJ2-1	-	CASSLGGEQFF	TGTGCCAGCAGTTTGGGCGGCGAGCAGTTCTTC
-	TRBV6-5	TRBJ2-5	-	CASSYSGWETQYF	TGTGCCAGCAGTTACTCAGGGTGGGAGACCCAGTACTTC
once	TRBV30	TRBJ1-5	-	CAWSVPRGNQPQHF	TGTGCCTGGAGTGTACCCCGTGGCAATCAGCCCCAGCATTTT
-	TRBV5-1	TRBJ2-7	-	CASSETGTITYEQYF	TGCGCCAGCAGCGAAACCGGGACAATCACCTACGAGCAGTACTTC
-	TRBV7-2	TRBJ2-5	-	CASRENRQVGETQYF	TGTGCCAGCAGGGAAAACAGACAGGTCGGCGAGACCCAGTACTTC
-	TRBV12-5	TRBJ1-5	TRBD1	CASGLYRNRGSNQPQHF	TGTGCTAGTGGTTTGTACCGGAACAGGGGTAGCAATCAGCCCCAGCATTTT